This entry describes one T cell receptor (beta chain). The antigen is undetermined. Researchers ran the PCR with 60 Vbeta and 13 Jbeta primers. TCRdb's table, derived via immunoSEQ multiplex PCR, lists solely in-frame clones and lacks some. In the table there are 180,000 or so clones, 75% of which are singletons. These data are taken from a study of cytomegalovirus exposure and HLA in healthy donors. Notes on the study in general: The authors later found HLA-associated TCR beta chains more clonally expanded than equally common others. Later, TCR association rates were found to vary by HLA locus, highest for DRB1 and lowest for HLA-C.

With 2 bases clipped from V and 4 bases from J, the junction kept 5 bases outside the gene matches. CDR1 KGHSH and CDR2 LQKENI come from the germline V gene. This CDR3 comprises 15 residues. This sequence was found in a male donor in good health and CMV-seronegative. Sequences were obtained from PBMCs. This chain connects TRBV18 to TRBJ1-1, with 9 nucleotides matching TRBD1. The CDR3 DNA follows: TGTGCCAGCTCACCAGCAACAGGGGGCGGCACTGAAGCTTTCTTT. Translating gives CASSPATGGGTEAFF.